This TCR beta chain emerged from a study of control samples from healthy donors and cancer patients. Trimming at V came to 6 bases and at J to 3 bases, leaving 8 bases not matched to a gene. CDR1 is SNHLY, CDR2 FYNNEI, per germline. The CDR3 is 15 amino acids. TCRdb's copy holds only in-frame clones and misses some; the assay was immunoSEQ multiplex PCR. This sample has approximately 89,000 clones; approximately 86% occur once, and the top ten carry roughly 21%. The V and J genes are TRBV2 and TRBJ1-3; TRBD1 matches at 7 bases. Sequencing used blood. The clonotype originates from a young man in good health. The CDR3 loop is CASRAEQGYGNTIYF. In nucleotides, the CDR3 is TGTGCCAGCAGGGCCGAACAGGGGTATGGAAACACCATATATTTT.